The next 21 T cell receptor beta chains were all read from a single sample in a study of T cell changes during pregnancy in multiple sclerosis. TCRdb keeps only in-frame clones here, not all; method: immunoSEQ multiplex PCR. The sample has 55,000 to 95,000 clones, around nine tenths seen once; the top ten hold over 2%. Here the sequenced sample was peripheral blood, taken in the second trimester of pregnancy. These receptors all stem from a female donor in good health, enrolled as a control in a pregnancy study.

The V call is TRBV19, the J call TRBJ1-5; D gene uncertain. The length of the CDR3 is 13 residues. V was pared by 3 bases and J by 6 bases, with 9 bases between. The germline gives CDR1 LNHDA, CDR2 SQIVND (reference sequence). CDR3 protein: CASSISGGQPQHF. CDR3 DNA sequence: TGTGCCAGTAGTATCTCGGGAGGTCAGCCCCAGCATTTT.

The CDR3 region has the DNA TGCAGCGTTGAATATCTTCTTTATGGCTACACCTTC. Amino acid sequence: CSVEYLLYGYTF. J is TRBJ1-2 and V is TRBV29-1; no reliable D call. The CDR3 runs 12 residues. Trimming took off 2 bases at V and 5 bases at J, with 9 bases between the two ends. Germline lookup yields CDR1 SQVTM and CDR2 ANQGSEA.

This chain uses TRBV18 with TRBJ1-2, with TRBD1 matching 8 bases. CDR3 length: 18 amino acids. Looked up from germline, CDR1 is KGHSH and CDR2 is LQKENI. The V segment lost 3 bases and the J segment 9 bases; nucleotides outside the gene matches: 21. The CDR3 sequence is CASSPQSHGDRRMGSYTF. CDR3 coding DNA: TGTGCCAGCTCACCGCAATCACACGGGGACAGGCGTATGGGGAGCTACACCTTC.

The chain joins TRBV4-2 to TRBJ2-1, with 7 bases fitting TRBD1. Germline assignment: CDR1 LGHNA and CDR2 YNFKEQ. This CDR3 spans 15 amino acids. Trimming at V came to 1 base and at J to 9 bases, leaving 9 bases not matched to a gene. The CDR3 region has the DNA TGTGCCAGCAGCCAAGGACAGGGCGGTCTGAGTGAGCAGTTCTTC. This encodes CASSQGQGGLSEQFF.

J is TRBJ1-6 and V is TRBV6-1; 8 bases agree with TRBD1. Germline-derived CDR1 and CDR2 are MNHNS and SASEGT. This CDR3 has 14 amino acids. J was trimmed by 9 bases and V by 6 bases; bases with no gene match: 7. CDR3 residues: CASSPGQVTSPLHF. The CDR3 nucleotides are TGTGCCAGCAGCCCGGGACAGGTCACTTCACCCCTCCACTTT.

V and J are TRBV7-3 and TRBJ2-1, with 13 bases aligning to TRBD2. The CDR3 consists of 16 residues. The ends lost 4 bases at V and 6 bases at J; junction bases unmatched: 6. CDR1 SGHTA and CDR2 FQGTGA come from the germline V gene. The CDR3, as DNA: TGTGCCAGCAGCTCCCTCGGGACTAGCGGGGCCAATGAGCAGTTCTTC. It codes for CASSSLGTSGANEQFF.

The chain has TRBV7-3 and TRBJ2-7, with D unresolved. Germline CDR1 reads SGHTA; CDR2 reads FQGTGA. The CDR3 sequence is 14 residues long. Deletions cut 0 bases from V and 7 bases from J, with 13 bases between. The CDR3 loop is CASSLTASGQEQYF. Written as DNA, the CDR3 is TGTGCCAGCAGCTTAACGGCCTCTGGTCAAGAGCAGTACTTC. Full variable domain (remainder filled in from reference TRBV7-3 and TRBJ2-7): GAGVSQTPSNKVTEKGKYVELRCDPISGHTALYWYRQSLGQGPEFLIYFQGTGAADDSGLPNDRFFAVRPEGSVSTLKIQRTERGDSAVYLCASSLTASGQEQYFGPGTRLTVT.

The rearrangement joins TRBV2 to TRBJ2-5, with D possibly being TRBD1 (5 bases). Trimming pared 5 bases from V and 0 bases from J, leaving 10 bases between. The CDR3 length is 14 residues. Germline V gene data show CDR1 as SNHLY and CDR2 as FYNNEI. The CDR3 DNA reads TGTGCCAGCAGTCCCAAGGGGTACCAAGAGACCCAGTACTTC. The encoded protein is CASSPKGYQETQYF.

This sequence joins TRBV11-1 and TRBJ2-1; 7 positions agree with TRBD1. J was trimmed by 3 bases and V by 5 bases; bases with no gene match: 10. The CDR3 extends over 16 amino acids. The germline gives CDR1 SGHAT, CDR2 FQDESV (reference sequence). CDR3 residues: CASSPRVGGLYNEQFF. The CDR3, as DNA: TGTGCCAGCAGCCCGCGCGTAGGGGGCCTCTACAATGAGCAGTTCTTC.

The chain is built from TRBV19 and TRBJ1-1; TRBD1 matches 7 bases. CDR3 length: 15 residues. The germline CDR1 and CDR2 sequences are LNHDA and SQIVND (reference sequence). Trimming cost V 5 bases and J 4 bases; bases outside gene matches: 10. This CDR3 reads CASSPKQGFVTEAFF. For the CDR3, the DNA is TGTGCCAGTAGTCCGAAACAGGGGTTTGTCACTGAAGCTTTCTTT.

J is TRBJ1-2 and V is TRBV19, with D unresolved. This CDR3 comprises 10 residues. The V gene's germline CDR1 is LNHDA and CDR2 SQIVND (reference sequence). Trimming shortened V by 6 bases and J by 8 bases, and 7 bases separated the two germline ends. The CDR3 here is CASRREGYTF. CDR3 nucleotide sequence: TGTGCCAGTAGGCGGGAGGGCTACACCTTC.

The V call is TRBV30, the J call TRBJ1-1, with D hard to call. V lost 4 bases, J lost 1 base, and 7 bases lay in between. Germline V gives CDR1 GTSNPN, CDR2 SVGIG (reference sequence). The CDR3 is 12 residues long. In DNA form, the CDR3 reads TGTGCCTGGAACATTGGGAACACTGAAGCTTTCTTT. It is translated as CAWNIGNTEAFF.

This rearrangement joins TRBV18 to TRBJ1-1, with a possible D match to TRBD1 (6 bases). This CDR3 is 14 amino acids long. In germline, CDR1 is KGHSH, CDR2 LQKENI. V lost 0 bases, J lost 6 bases, and 11 bases lay in between. The CDR3: CASSPPAGVSEAFF. The CDR3 DNA follows: TGTGCCAGCTCACCACCGGCAGGGGTGTCTGAAGCTTTCTTT.

The V gene is TRBV11-2, the J gene TRBJ2-4; D may be TRBD2 (5 bases). The ends were cut back, 1 base at V and 0 bases at J, with 7 bases in the middle. The CDR3 has 15 residues. Germline V gene data show CDR1 as SGHAT and CDR2 as FQNNGV. The CDR3 coding sequence is TGTGCCAGCAGCTTAGGGAGGCTAGCCAAAAACATTCAGTACTTC. Its protein is CASSLGRLAKNIQYF.

This clone was found once. V usage is TRBV19 and J usage is TRBJ1-2; possibly TRBD1 for D (5 bases). Germline V CDR1 and CDR2: LNHDA, SQIVND (reference sequence). CDR3 length equals 14 residues. V lost 1 base to trimming and J lost 6 bases, with 12 bases between them. This CDR3 reads CASSIVRRAHGYTF. The CDR3 bases are TGTGCCAGTAGTATAGTTCGCAGGGCCCATGGCTACACCTTC.

The chain joins TRBV19 to TRBJ2-7, with D possibly being TRBD2 (6 bases). This CDR3 is built from 14 residues. CDR1 is LNHDA, CDR2 SQIVND, per germline (reference sequence). Trimming removed 3 bases from V and 2 bases from J, with 11 bases in between. The CDR3: CASSIAGSTYEQYF. The CDR3 region has the DNA TGTGCCAGTAGTATCGCGGGGTCGACCTACGAGCAGTACTTC.

This clone was seen only once. The J gene is TRBJ1-2, the V gene TRBV4-1; 8 positions match TRBD1. The CDR3 extends over 15 amino acids. The germline CDR1 and CDR2 sequences are MGHRA and YSYEKL. Trimming cost V 4 bases and J 3 bases; bases outside gene matches: 7. The CDR3 protein is CASSPSGQGHYGYTF. The CDR3 DNA reads TGCGCCAGCAGCCCTTCAGGACAGGGCCACTATGGCTACACCTTC.

CDR3 loop: CASSLGGGSYEQYF. Here the CDR3 DNA reads TGCGCCAGCAGCTTAGGGGGGGGGTCCTACGAGCAGTACTTC. The genes are TRBV5-1 and TRBJ2-7; weak D call: TRBD2 (7 bases). Looked up from germline, CDR1 is SGHRS and CDR2 is YFSETQ. V was clipped by 2 bases and J by 1 base, with 10 bases between them. This CDR3 contains 14 residues. Combining the CDR3 with reference TRBV5-1 and TRBJ2-7 gives the whole variable domain KAGVTQTPRYLIKTRGQQVTLSCSPISGHRSVSWYQQTPGQGLQFLFEYFSETQRNKGNFPGRFSGRQFSNSRSEMNVSTLELGDSALYLCASSLGGGSYEQYFGPGTRLTVT.

The rearrangement uses TRBV6-5 and TRBJ1-1; TRBD1 matches 7 bases. The CDR3 sequence is 14 residues long. From germline, CDR1 is MNHEY and CDR2 SVGAGI. V was clipped by 0 bases and J by 7 bases; unmatched bases: 5. CDR3 region: CASSYSGTAVEAFF. As DNA, the CDR3 is TGTGCCAGCAGTTACTCCGGGACAGCGGTTGAAGCTTTCTTT.

The V and J genes are TRBV6-5 and TRBJ1-2, with unresolved D. The germline V and J ends were trimmed by 6 bases and 4 bases, with 15 bases remaining between them. The CDR3 has 14 amino acids. The V gene's germline CDR1 is MNHEY and CDR2 SVGAGI. The DNA for the CDR3 is TGTGCCAGCAGCCAGGCCCCGAGCCCCTATGGCTACACCTTC. Translating it yields CASSQAPSPYGYTF.

The rearrangement uses TRBV18 and TRBJ1-2, with D possibly matching TRBD1 (5 bases). Germline V CDR1 and CDR2: KGHSH, LQKENI. This CDR3 is built from 15 residues. V lost 8 bases and J lost 3, with 19 bases in between. The CDR3 sequence is CASDALGGSYYGYTF. CDR3 nucleotides: TGTGCCAGCGATGCCCTCGGGGGAAGTTACTATGGCTACACCTTC.